Detailed here is one TCR beta chain. Its target is not known. The sample belongs to a study of tumor-infiltrating lymphocytes in primary liver carcinoma. There are 12 residues in the CDR3. Trimming left V 7 bases short and J 6 bases short, with 13 bases between. Looked up from germline, CDR1 is SQVTM and CDR2 is ANQGSEA. For each extraction, RNA and DNA were obtained together from approximately 20-30 mg of unsorted bulk tissue. Study-level findings and limits: Blood trailed tumors significantly in top-250-clone fraction (p = 0.039). Whereas tumor region pairs overlapped more, tumor-adjacent and tumor-blood pairs overlapped less.

A primer matching the constant region was used to make TCR beta cDNA from approximately 0.55 ug of total RNA. Three nested multiplex PCR rounds of slightly modified ARM-PCR generated TCR beta libraries. Forward primers for TRBV1-TRBV30 and a C-beta reverse primer served the first two PCR rounds, at around 9 cycles each. Each CDR3 protein is one row after TCRdb ran MiXCR on the multiplex PCR reads. The sample lists 75,000 to 90,000 distinct CDR3 sequences; 55% to 85% were seen once. The specimen was liver tumor tissue from sampling region 1. Described subset: tumor region T1, superior pole. The clonotype originates from a man between 40 and 49 years old with primary liver carcinoma and hepatitis B virus infection. V usage is TRBV29-1 and J usage is TRBJ2-1; possibly TRBD1 for D (5 bases). Here the CDR3 reads CSADGQGNEQFF. CDR3 DNA sequence: TGCAGCGCCGACGGGCAGGGCAATGAGCAGTTCTTC.